One sample yielded the 17 T cell receptor beta chains listed below, sequenced in a study of cytomegalovirus exposure and HLA in healthy donors. The PCR made use of 60 Vbeta and 13 Jbeta primers. Here immunoSEQ multiplex PCR was the method, and the copy in TCRdb shows in-frame clones only, minus some. Among around 200,000 clones listed, 65% to 90% were seen once. Sequencing was carried out using PBMCs. Receptors originate from a girl under 18 in good health and CMV-seronegative.

The chain is built from TRBV7-2 and TRBJ1-1; D possibly corresponds to TRBD1 (6 bases). The V gene lost 1 base and the J gene lost 2 bases, with 11 bases spanning the gap. Germline V lookup: CDR1 SGHTA, CDR2 FQGNSA. The CDR3 has 15 amino acids. CDR3 in amino acids: CASSLGRTVNTEAFF. CDR3 bases: TGTGCCAGCAGCTTAGGGAGGACAGTAAACACTGAAGCTTTCTTT.

Details on this clone: At one end, the junction sequence differs from germline, possibly due to a read error. CDR3 sequence: CSSSLSNVGSGNTIYF. The CDR3 DNA reads as TGTTCCAGCAGCTTATCTAACGTCGGCTCTGGAAACACCATATATTTT. J is TRBJ1-3 and V is TRBV7-9; D unclear. Germline V gene sequence: CDR1 SEHNR, CDR2 FQNEAQ (reference sequence). CDR3 size: 16 residues.

This clone has just one count. This chain uses TRBV11-1 with TRBJ2-7, with D tentatively TRBD2 (6 bases). The germline V gene has CDR1 SGHAT and CDR2 FQDESV (reference sequence). The CDR3 has 15 amino acids. V was trimmed by 0 bases and J by 1 base, leaving 10 bases between them. The CDR3 DNA is TGTGCCAGCAGCTTAGCTAGCGGTACATCCTACGAGCAGTACTTC. Translated, it gives CASSLASGTSYEQYF.

This chain uses TRBV4-1 with TRBJ2-3, with 8 bases fitting TRBD1. Germline V gives CDR1 MGHRA, CDR2 YSYEKL. The V gene end was trimmed by 0 bases and the J gene end by 2 bases; junction bases not matched to a gene: 4. The CDR3 covers 16 residues. Here the CDR3 reads CASSQEYRGSTDTQYF. The CDR3 DNA reads as TGCGCCAGCAGCCAAGAGTACAGGGGGTCCACAGATACGCAGTATTTT.

This clone was observed once. This chain links TRBV12-5 with TRBJ1-2, with 9 bases that match TRBD1. The CDR3 is 18 amino acids. J lost 2 bases, V lost 1 base, and 11 bases had no gene match. Germline loops: CDR1 LGHNT, CDR2 FRNRAP. CDR3 nucleotides: TGTGCTAGTGGTTTGGGGTTCCTCCGGACAGGGGACAACTATGGCTACACCTTC. It yields the protein CASGLGFLRTGDNYGYTF.

The V gene is TRBV28, the J gene TRBJ1-4; 7 bases align to TRBD1. V was clipped by 5 bases and J by 7 bases; unmatched bases: 7. The CDR3 loop spans 14 amino acids. Germline-derived CDR1 and CDR2 are MDHEN and SYDVKM. The CDR3 loop is CASSLTGVGEKLFF. CDR3 nucleotides: TGTGCCAGCAGTCTCACAGGGGTCGGTGAAAAACTGTTTTTT.

The chain links TRBV28 to TRBJ2-6; weak D call: TRBD2 (5 bases). V lost 5 bases and J lost 0, with 8 bases in between. CDR1 is MDHEN, CDR2 SYDVKM, per germline. This CDR3 spans 15 amino acids. The CDR3 here is CASSGRGSGANVLTF. CDR3 nucleotides: TGTGCCAGCAGTGGTCGGGGCTCTGGGGCCAACGTCCTGACTTTC.

Only one count was recorded for this clone. The chain is built from TRBV4-2 and TRBJ1-6, with D perhaps TRBD1 (6 bases). Per germline, CDR1 LGHNA and CDR2 YNFKEQ. Trimming took 3 bases from V and 2 from J, leaving 23 bases between them. The CDR3 is 20 residues long. The CDR3 loop is CASSHIDLARTVPYNSPLHF. The CDR3 DNA follows: TGTGCCAGCAGCCACATTGACTTGGCGCGGACAGTACCCTATAATTCACCCCTCCACTTT.

The genes are TRBV7-2 and TRBJ1-1; TRBD1 matches at 7 bases. V shed 2 bases and J 1 base; nucleotides not matched to a gene: 4. The CDR3 totals 15 residues. Germline V gene data show CDR1 as SGHTA and CDR2 as FQGNSA. CDR3 region: CASSLYRGRNTEAFF. The CDR3 DNA follows: TGTGCCAGCAGCTTATACAGGGGTCGGAACACTGAAGCTTTCTTT. The full variable domain, completed using reference TRBV7-2 and TRBJ1-1, is GAGVSQSPSNKVTEKGKDVELRCDPISGHTALYWYRQSLGQGLEFLIYFQGNSAPDKSGLPSDRFSAERTGGSVSTLTIQRTQQEDSAVYLCASSLYRGRNTEAFFGQGTRLTVV.

This chain connects TRBV30 to TRBJ1-6; D is ambiguous. The CDR3 runs 15 residues. Germline V gene lookup returns CDR1 GTSNPN and CDR2 SVGIG (reference sequence). V was shortened by 0 bases and J by 9 bases, with 15 bases between the two germline ends. This chain's CDR3 is CAWSVRPLVTSPLHF. The CDR3, as DNA: TGTGCCTGGAGTGTACGCCCCTTAGTTACTTCACCCCTCCACTTT.

This sequence joins TRBV18 and TRBJ1-5; 10 nucleotides align to TRBD1. From germline, CDR1 is KGHSH and CDR2 LQKENI. The CDR3 runs 13 residues. V lost 6 bases to trimming and J lost 7 bases; unmatched junction nucleotides: 3. The CDR3 sequence is CASSGTGAQPQHF. In DNA, the CDR3 is TGTGCCAGCTCCGGGACAGGGGCCCAGCCCCAGCATTTT.

The V and J genes are TRBV15 and TRBJ1-2; D ambiguous. Germline V gene data show CDR1 as LNHNV and CDR2 as YYDKDF (reference sequence). With 0 bases removed from V and 7 bases from J, the gap between germline ends came to 9 bases. The CDR3 length is 13 residues. The CDR3 bases are TGTGCCACCAGCAGAGATCTAGAGGGTGGCTACACCTTC. Its translation is CATSRDLEGGYTF.

V is TRBV30 and J is TRBJ1-6; the D is unclear. V gave up 0 bases and J gave up 7 bases, with 19 bases separating them. From germline, CDR1 is GTSNPN and CDR2 SVGIG (reference sequence). The CDR3 contains 17 residues. DNA for the CDR3: TGTGCCTGGAGTGTCCGCGGCTTCGGAAGGCGAAATTCACCCCTCCACTTT. Translated, it gives CAWSVRGFGRRNSPLHF.

V gene TRBV9 combines with J gene TRBJ2-1; 7 nucleotides agree with TRBD2. Germline assignment: CDR1 SGDLS and CDR2 YYNGEE. The J segment lost 4 bases and the V segment lost 0 bases, leaving 10 bases of the junction unmatched. The CDR3 has 17 residues. In DNA, the CDR3 is TGTGCCAGCAGCGTAGCCTTGGGGGAGGGCAGATACAATGAGCAGTTCTTC. Its protein is CASSVALGEGRYNEQFF. Complete variable domain (other parts from reference TRBV9 and TRBJ2-1): DSGVTQTPKHLITATGQRVTLRCSPRSGDLSVYWYQQSLDQGLQFLIQYYNGEERAKGNILERFSAQQFPDLHSELNLSSLELGDSALYFCASSVALGEGRYNEQFFGPGTRLTVL.

The chain links TRBV5-1 to TRBJ1-4; TRBD1 matches at 7 bases. CDR3 length: 14 residues. Germline V lookup: CDR1 SGHRS, CDR2 YFSETQ. Trimming took 4 bases from V and 0 from J; bases not matched to a gene: 0. CDR3 in amino acids: CASSGTATNEKLFF. The CDR3 nucleotides read TGCGCCAGCAGCGGGACAGCAACTAATGAAAAACTGTTTTTT.

The rearrangement joins TRBV5-4 to TRBJ2-7; D gene ambiguous. V was pared by 4 bases and J by 1 base, with 6 bases between. The CDR3 has 12 residues. Germline V lookup: CDR1 SGHNT, CDR2 YYREEE (reference sequence). The CDR3 nucleotides read TGTGCCAGCAGCATCTCGTCCTACGAGCAGTACTTC. This gives the protein CASSISSYEQYF.

The chain couples TRBV7-9 to TRBJ2-2; 8 bases line up with TRBD2. The CDR3 runs to 16 residues. CDR1 SEHNR and CDR2 FQNEAQ come from the germline V gene (reference sequence). Trimming at V came to 2 bases and at J to 2 bases, leaving 4 bases not matched to a gene. The CDR3 bases are TGTGCCAGCAGCTTACCACTAGCGGATAACACCGGGGAGCTGTTTTTT. As protein: CASSLPLADNTGELFF.